The source of this T cell receptor beta chain is a study of CD8 T cells in Susac syndrome. RNA, at about 0.5 to 1 ug, was reverse transcribed with random hexamers. Coverage of TCR beta CDR3 amplification by immunoSEQ multiplex PCR extended to 54 Vbeta and 13 Jbeta. TCRdb redid the calling of the immunoSEQ multiplex PCR reads with MiXCR, one entry per CDR3 protein. The table lists about 150,000 distinct CDR3 sequences, 95% of them singletons. CD8+ and CD4+ T cells circulating in blood were sequenced for TCR beta. Each multiple sclerosis control was a treatment-naive patient with relapsing-remitting disease that was either stable or active. The CD8+ and CD4+ T cells were negatively isolated, with the TEMRA cells enriched by FACS. The TCR originated in a human donor with multiple sclerosis. Material: CD8+ T cells from PBMCs.

The CDR3 loop is CASSLGLGTGPFYEQYF. CDR3 nucleotides: TGTGCCAGCAGCTTAGGATTGGGGACAGGGCCTTTCTACGAGCAGTACTTC. The chain employs TRBV7-9 and TRBJ2-7, with 9 bases that match TRBD1. This CDR3 spans 17 amino acids. Unmatched junction bases numbered 10, after V lost 1 base and J lost 3 bases. Germline CDR1 reads SEHNR; CDR2 reads FQNEAQ (reference sequence).